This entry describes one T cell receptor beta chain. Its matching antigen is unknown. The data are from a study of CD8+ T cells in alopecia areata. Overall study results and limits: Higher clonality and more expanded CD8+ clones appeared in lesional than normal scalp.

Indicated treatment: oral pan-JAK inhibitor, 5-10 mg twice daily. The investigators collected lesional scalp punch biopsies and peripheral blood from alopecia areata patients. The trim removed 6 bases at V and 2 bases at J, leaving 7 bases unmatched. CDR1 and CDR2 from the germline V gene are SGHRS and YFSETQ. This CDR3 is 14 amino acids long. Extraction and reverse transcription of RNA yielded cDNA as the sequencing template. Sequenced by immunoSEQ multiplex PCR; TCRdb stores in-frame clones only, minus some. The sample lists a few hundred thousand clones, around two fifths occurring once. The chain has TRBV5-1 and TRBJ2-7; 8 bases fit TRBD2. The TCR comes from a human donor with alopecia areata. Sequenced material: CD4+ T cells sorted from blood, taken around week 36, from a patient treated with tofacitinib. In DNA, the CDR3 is TGCGCCAGCACCTCGGGAGGGTTTCCCTACGAGCAGTACTTC. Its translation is CASTSGGFPYEQYF. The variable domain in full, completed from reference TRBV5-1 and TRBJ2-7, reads KAGVTQTPRYLIKTRGQQVTLSCSPISGHRSVSWYQQTPGQGLQFLFEYFSETQRNKGNFPGRFSGRQFSNSRSEMNVSTLELGDSALYLCASTSGGFPYEQYFGPGTRLTVT.